This T cell receptor beta chain stems from a study of shared clonotypes between healthy human individuals. In the authors' workflow: Quality scores were absent from the junction-only immunoSEQ sequences, so filtering differed. Data came from immunoSEQ multiplex PCR; TCRdb stores just in-frame clones and leaves some out. That table gives V, J and clone size, and the DNA gave D and trimming. The data contain some 1,100,000 clones, approximately 80% of them seen just once; the ten biggest clones take up approximately 0.5%. CDR1 is KGHSH and CDR2 is LQKENI in the germline V gene. CDR3 length: 16 amino acids. V dropped 0 bases and J dropped 10 bases, with 21 bases sitting between them.

Sequencing was carried out using memory CD4+ T cells from PBMCs. Described subset: CD45RA-negative fraction. The rearrangement links TRBV18 to TRBJ1-1, with a tentative D call TRBD1 (5 bases). This receptor was obtained from a man aged 18 to 35 in good health. Some clones in this sample may be carry-over from other donors' samples. The CDR3 nucleotides read TGTGCCAGCTCACCACCTCTACAGGCCTCCCTCCCGGGAGCTTTCTTT. It yields the protein CASSPPLQASLPGAFF. Using reference TRBV18 and TRBJ1-1 for the parts outside the CDR3, the full variable domain is NAGVMQNPRHLVRRRGQEARLRCSPMKGHSHVYWYRQLPEEGLKFMVYLQKENIIDESGMPKERFSAEFPKEGPSILRIQQVVRGDSAAYFCASSPPLQASLPGAFFGQGTRLTVV.